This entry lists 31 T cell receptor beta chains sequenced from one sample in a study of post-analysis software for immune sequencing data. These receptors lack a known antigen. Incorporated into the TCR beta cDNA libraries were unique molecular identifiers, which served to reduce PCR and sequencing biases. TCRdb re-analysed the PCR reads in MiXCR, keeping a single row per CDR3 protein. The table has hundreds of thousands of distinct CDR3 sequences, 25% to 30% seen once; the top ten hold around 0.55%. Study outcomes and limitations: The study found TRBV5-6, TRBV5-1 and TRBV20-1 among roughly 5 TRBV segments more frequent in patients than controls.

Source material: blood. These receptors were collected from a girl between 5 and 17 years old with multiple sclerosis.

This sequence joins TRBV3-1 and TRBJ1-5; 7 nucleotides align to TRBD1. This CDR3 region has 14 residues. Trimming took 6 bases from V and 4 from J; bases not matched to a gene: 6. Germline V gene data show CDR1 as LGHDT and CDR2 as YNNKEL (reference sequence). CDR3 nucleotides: TGTGCCAGCAGTCGGGACAGCTGGAATCAGCCCCAGCATTTT. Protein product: CASSRDSWNQPQHF.

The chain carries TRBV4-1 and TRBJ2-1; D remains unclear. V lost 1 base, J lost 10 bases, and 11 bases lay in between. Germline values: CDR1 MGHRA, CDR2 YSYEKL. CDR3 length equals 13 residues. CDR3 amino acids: CASSQGSLLEQFF. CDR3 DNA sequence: TGCGCCAGCAGCCAAGGCTCCCTTCTAGAGCAGTTCTTC.

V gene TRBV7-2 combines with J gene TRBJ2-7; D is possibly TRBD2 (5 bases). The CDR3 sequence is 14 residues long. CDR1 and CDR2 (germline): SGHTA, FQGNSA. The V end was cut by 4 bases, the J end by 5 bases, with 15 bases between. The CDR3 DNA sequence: TGTGCCAGCAGCTCCACCATACGGCGGGACGAGCAGTACTTC. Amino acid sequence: CASSSTIRRDEQYF. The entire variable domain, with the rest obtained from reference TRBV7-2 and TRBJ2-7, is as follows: GAGVSQSPSNKVTEKGKDVELRCDPISGHTALYWYRQSLGQGLEFLIYFQGNSAPDKSGLPSDRFSAERTGGSVSTLTIQRTQQEDSAVYLCASSSTIRRDEQYFGPGTRLTVT.

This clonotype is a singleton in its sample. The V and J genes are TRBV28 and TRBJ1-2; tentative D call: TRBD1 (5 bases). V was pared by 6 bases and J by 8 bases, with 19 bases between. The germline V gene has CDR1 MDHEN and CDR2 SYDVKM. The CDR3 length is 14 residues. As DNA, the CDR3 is TGTGCCAGCAGCATCGTGGGACTCCGAAGGGGCTACACCTTC. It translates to CASSIVGLRRGYTF.

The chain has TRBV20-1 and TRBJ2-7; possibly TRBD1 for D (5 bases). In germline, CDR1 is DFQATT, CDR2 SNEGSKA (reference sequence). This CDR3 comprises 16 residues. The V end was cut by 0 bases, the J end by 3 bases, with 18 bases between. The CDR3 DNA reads TGCAGTGCTAGAGATTTTATTTCGGACACTCGCTACGAGCAGTACTTC. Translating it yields CSARDFISDTRYEQYF.

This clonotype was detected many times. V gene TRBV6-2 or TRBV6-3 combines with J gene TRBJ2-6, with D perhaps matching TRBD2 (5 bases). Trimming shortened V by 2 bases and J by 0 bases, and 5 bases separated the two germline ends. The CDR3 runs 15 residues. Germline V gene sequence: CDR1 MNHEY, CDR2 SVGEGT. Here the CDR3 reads CASSYEGSGANVLTF. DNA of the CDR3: TGTGCCAGCAGTTACGAGGGCTCTGGGGCCAACGTCCTGACTTTC.

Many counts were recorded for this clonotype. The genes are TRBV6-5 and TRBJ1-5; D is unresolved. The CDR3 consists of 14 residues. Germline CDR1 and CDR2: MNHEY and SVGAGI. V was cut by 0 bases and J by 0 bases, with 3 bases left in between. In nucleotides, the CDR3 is TGTGCCAGCAGTTACTCCGGTAGCAATCAGCCCCAGCATTTT. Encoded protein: CASSYSGSNQPQHF.

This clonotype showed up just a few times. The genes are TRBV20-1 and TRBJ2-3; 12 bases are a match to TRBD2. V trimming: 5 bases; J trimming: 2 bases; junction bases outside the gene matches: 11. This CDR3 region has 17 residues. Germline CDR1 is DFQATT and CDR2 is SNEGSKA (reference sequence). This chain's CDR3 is CSAAKPGLAGLTDTQYF. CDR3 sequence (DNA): TGCAGTGCTGCTAAACCGGGACTAGCGGGTCTCACAGATACGCAGTATTTT.

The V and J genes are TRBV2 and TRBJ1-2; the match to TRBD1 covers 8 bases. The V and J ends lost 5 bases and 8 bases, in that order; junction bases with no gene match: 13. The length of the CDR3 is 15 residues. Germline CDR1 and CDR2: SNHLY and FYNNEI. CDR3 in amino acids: CASSPRQGSLGGYTF. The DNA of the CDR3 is TGTGCCAGCAGTCCTAGACAGGGGAGCCTGGGAGGCTACACCTTC.

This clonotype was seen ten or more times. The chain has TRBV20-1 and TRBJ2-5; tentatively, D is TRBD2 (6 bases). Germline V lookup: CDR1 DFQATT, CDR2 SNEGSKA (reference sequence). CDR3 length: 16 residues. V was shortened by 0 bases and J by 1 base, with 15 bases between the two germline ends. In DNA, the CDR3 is TGCAGTGCTAGAGATGTTCGGTCGGGGGTCCAAGAGACCCAGTACTTC. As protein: CSARDVRSGVQETQYF.

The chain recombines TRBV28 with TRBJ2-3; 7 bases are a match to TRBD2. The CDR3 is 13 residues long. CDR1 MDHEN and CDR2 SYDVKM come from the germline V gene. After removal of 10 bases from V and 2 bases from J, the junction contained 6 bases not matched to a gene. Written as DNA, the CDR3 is TGTGCCACCCGGACTAGTTTCACAGATACGCAGTATTTT. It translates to CATRTSFTDTQYF.

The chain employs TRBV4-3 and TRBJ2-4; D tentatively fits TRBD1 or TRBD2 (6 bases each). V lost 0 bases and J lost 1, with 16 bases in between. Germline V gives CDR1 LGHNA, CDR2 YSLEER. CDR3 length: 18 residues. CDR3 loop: CASSQDQSGAGAKNIQYF. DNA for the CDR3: TGCGCCAGCAGCCAAGATCAATCGGGGGCGGGGGCCAAAAACATTCAGTACTTC.

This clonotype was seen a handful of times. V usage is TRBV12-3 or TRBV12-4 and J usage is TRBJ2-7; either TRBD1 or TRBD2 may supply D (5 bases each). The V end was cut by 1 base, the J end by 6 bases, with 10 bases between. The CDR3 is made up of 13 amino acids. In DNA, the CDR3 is TGTGCCAGCAGTTTAGGAGGGGCAGGCGAGCAGTACTTC. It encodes CASSLGGAGEQYF.

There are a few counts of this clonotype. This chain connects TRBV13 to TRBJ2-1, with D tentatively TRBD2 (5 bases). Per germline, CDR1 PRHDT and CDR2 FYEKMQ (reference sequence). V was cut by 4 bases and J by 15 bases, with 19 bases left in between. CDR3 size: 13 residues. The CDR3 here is CASSSTTGLHWFF. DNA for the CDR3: TGTGCCAGCAGCTCCACGACGGGGTTACACTGGTTCTTC.

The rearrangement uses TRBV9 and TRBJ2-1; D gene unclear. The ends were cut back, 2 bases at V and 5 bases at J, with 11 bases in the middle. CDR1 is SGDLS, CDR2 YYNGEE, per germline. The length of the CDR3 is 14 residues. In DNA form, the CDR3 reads TGTGCCAGCAGCGTTTCGGTCCGGAACAATGAGCAGTTCTTC. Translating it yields CASSVSVRNNEQFF.

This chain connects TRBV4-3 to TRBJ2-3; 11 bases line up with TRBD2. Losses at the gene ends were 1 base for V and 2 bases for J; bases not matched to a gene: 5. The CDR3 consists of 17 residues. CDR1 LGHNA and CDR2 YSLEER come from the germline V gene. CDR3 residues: CASSQGLAGGTTDTQYF. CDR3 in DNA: TGCGCCAGCAGCCAAGGGCTAGCGGGAGGAACCACAGATACGCAGTATTTT.

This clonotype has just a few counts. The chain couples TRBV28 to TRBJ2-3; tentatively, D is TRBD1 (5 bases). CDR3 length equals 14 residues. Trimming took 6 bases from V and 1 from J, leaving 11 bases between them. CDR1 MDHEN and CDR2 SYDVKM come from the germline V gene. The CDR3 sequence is CASRSLRGTDTQYF. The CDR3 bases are TGTGCCAGCAGGTCTCTCAGGGGCACAGATACGCAGTATTTT.

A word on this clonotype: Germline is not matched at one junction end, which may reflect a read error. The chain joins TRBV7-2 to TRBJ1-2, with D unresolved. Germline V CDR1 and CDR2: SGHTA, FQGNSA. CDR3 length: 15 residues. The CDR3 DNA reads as TGTGCCGGCAGCTTAGATGTGGCGCCCAACTATGGCTACACCTTC. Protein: CAGSLDVAPNYGYTF.

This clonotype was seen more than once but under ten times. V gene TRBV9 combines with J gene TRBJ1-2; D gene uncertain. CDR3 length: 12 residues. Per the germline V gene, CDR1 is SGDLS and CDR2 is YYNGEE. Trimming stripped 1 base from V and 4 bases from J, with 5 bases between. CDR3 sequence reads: CASSVPGYGYTF. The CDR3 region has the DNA TGTGCCAGCAGCGTACCAGGCTATGGCTACACCTTC.

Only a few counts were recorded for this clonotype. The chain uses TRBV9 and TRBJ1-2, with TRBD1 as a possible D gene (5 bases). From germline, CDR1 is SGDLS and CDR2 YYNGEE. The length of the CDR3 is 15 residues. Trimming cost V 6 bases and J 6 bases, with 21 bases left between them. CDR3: CASTPWGRGGDGYTF. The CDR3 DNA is TGTGCCAGCACCCCCTGGGGACGCGGAGGGGATGGCTACACCTTC.

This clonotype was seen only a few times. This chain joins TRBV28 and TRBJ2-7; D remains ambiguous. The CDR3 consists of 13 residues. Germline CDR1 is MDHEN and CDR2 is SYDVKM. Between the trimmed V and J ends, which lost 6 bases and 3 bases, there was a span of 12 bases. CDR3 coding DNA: TGTGCCAGCAGCCCAGGCCCGGACTACGAGCAGTACTTC. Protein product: CASSPGPDYEQYF. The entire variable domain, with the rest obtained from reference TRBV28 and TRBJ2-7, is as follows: DVKVTQSSRYLVKRTGEKVFLECVQDMDHENMFWYRQDPGLGLRLIYFSYDVKMKEKGDIPEGYSVSREKKERFSLILESASTNQTSMYLCASSPGPDYEQYFGPGTRLTVT.

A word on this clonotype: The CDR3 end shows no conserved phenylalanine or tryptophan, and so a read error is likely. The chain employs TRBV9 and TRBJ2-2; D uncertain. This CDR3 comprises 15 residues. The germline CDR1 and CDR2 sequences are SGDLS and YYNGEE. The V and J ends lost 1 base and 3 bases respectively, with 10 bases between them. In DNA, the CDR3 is TGTGCCAGCAGCGTATCGAGAGCTTACACCGGGGAGCTGTTTTGT. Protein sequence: CASSVSRAYTGELFC.

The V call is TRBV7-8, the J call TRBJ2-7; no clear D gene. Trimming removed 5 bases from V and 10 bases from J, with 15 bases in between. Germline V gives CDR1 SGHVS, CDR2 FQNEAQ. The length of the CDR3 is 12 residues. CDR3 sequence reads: CASSLAFDAQYF. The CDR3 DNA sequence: TGTGCCAGCAGCCTCGCTTTTGATGCCCAGTACTTC.

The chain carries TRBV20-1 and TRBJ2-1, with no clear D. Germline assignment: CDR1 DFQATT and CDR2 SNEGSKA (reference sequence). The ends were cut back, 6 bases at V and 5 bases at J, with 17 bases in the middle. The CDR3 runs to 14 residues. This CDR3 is CSARLVAQNNEQFF. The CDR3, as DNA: TGCAGTGCGCGTTTGGTCGCGCAGAACAATGAGCAGTTCTTC.

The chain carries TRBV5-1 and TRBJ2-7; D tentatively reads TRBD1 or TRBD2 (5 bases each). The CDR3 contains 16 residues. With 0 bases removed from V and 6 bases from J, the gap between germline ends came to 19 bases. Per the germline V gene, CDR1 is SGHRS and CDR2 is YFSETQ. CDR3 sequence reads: CASSLDMGTRASEQYF. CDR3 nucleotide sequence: TGCGCCAGCAGCTTGGATATGGGGACGCGGGCCAGCGAGCAGTACTTC.

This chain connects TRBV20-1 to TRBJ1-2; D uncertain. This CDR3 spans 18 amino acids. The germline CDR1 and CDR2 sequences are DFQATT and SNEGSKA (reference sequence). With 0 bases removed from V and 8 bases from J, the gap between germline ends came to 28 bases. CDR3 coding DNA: TGCAGTGCTAGAGAAATCTTGGTAGTGGCCCCGACTAAGGACGGCTACACCTTC. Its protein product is CSAREILVVAPTKDGYTF.

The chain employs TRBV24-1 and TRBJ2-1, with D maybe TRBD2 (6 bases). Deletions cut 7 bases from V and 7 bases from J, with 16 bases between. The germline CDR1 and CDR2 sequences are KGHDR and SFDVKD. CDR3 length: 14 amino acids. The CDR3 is CATRSGSTRNEQFF. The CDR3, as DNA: TGTGCCACCAGAAGCGGGTCTACTCGGAATGAGCAGTTCTTC.

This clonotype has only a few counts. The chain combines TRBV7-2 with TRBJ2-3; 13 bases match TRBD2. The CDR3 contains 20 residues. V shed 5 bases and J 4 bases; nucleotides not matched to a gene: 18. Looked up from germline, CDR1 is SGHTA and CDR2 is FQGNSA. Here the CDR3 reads CASSPGAGVGTSGKADTQYF. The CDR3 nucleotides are TGTGCCAGCAGCCCTGGAGCGGGAGTCGGGACTAGCGGGAAGGCAGATACGCAGTATTTT. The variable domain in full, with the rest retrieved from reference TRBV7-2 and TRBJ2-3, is GAGVSQSPSNKVTEKGKDVELRCDPISGHTALYWYRQSLGQGLEFLIYFQGNSAPDKSGLPSDRFSAERTGGSVSTLTIQRTQQEDSAVYLCASSPGAGVGTSGKADTQYFGPGTRLTVL.

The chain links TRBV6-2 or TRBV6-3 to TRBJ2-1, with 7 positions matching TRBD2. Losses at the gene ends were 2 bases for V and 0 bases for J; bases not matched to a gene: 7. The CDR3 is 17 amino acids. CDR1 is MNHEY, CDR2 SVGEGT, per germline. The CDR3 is CASSYVRGTNSYNEQFF. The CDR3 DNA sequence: TGTGCCAGCAGTTACGTCCGCGGGACTAACTCCTACAATGAGCAGTTCTTC.

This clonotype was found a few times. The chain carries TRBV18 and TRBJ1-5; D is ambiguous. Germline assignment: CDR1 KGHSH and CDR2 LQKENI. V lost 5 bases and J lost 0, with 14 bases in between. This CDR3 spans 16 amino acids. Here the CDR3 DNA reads TGTGCCAGCTCAGTAGTCGCGGAGTATAGCAATCAGCCCCAGCATTTT. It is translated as CASSVVAEYSNQPQHF.

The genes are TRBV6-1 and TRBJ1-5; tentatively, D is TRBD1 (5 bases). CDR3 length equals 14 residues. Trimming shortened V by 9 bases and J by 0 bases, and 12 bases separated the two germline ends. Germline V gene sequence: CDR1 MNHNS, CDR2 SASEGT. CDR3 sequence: CASTQGYSNQPQHF. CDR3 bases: TGTGCCAGTACCCAGGGATATAGCAATCAGCCCCAGCATTTT.